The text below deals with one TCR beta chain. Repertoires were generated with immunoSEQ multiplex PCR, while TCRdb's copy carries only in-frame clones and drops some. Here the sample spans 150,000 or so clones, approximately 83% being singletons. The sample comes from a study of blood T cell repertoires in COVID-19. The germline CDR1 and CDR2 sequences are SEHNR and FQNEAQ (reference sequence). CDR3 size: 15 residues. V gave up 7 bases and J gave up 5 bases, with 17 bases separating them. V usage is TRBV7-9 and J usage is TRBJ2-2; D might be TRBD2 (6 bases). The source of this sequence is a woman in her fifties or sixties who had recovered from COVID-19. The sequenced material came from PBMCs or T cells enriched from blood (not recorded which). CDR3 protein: CASTLGGTGTGELFF. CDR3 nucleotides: TGTGCCAGCACCCTGGGCGGGACTGGGACCGGGGAGCTGTTTTTT.